The clone carrying this T cell receptor (beta chain) has a handful of counts. Its antigen is undetermined. This sample is part of a study of response to subunit inactivated influenza vaccine. Study-wide results and limits: After each seasonal influenza vaccination, few new T cells are recruited, the authors suggested.

TCRdb re-called the RT-PCR reads through MiXCR, storing one row per CDR3 protein. The data hold approximately 700,000 distinct CDR3 sequences, with 15% to 18% observed a single time. This TCR was sampled from a man aged 45-65 years who received an inactivated influenza vaccine. This material consisted of PBMCs from blood, taken about 11 days after vaccination.

This CDR3 is CASSPYGPRDNSPLHF. Here the CDR3 DNA reads TGTGCCAGCTCACCCTACGGGCCCCGGGATAATTCACCCCTCCACTTT. This chain connects TRBV18 to TRBJ1-6, with D hard to call. Germline V CDR1 and CDR2: KGHSH, LQKENI. Trimming removed 3 bases from V and 5 bases from J, with 14 bases in between. The CDR3 consists of 16 residues.